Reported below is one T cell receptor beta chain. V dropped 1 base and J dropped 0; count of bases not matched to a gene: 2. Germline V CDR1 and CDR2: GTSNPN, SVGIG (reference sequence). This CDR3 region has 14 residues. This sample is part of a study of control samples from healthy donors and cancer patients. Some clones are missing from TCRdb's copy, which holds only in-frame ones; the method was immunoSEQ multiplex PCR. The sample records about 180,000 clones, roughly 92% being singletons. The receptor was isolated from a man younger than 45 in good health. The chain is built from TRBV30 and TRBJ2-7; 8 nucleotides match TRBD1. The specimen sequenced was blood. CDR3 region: CAWSETGGSYEQYF. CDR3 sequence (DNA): TGTGCCTGGAGTGAAACAGGGGGCTCCTACGAGCAGTACTTC. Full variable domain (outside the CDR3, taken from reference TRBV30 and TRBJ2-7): SQTIHQWPATLVQPVGSPLSLECTVEGTSNPNLYWYRQAAGRGLQLLFYSVGIGQISSEVPQNLSASRPQDRQFILSSKKLLLSDSGFYLCAWSETGGSYEQYFGPGTRLTVT.